The following is a T cell receptor beta chain sequence with its context. The antigen remains undetermined. PCR amplification relied on 60 Vbeta primers (plus 13 Jbeta primers). TCRdb's table, derived via immunoSEQ multiplex PCR, lists solely in-frame clones and lacks some. The sample has more than 90,000 clones, around four fifths seen once. The data were taken from a study of cytomegalovirus exposure and HLA in healthy donors. Study at large: Clustering assigned 81% of the roughly 380 genotyped donors to the Caucasian-associated ancestry cluster. Whole-study findings and limits: Clonal expansion, a later analysis showed, was greater in HLA-associated TCR beta chains than in equally common others. Researchers reported in a later analysis that common viral pathogens appeared linked to several top clusters.

Sampled while nominally healthy, donors likely had unrecorded immune exposures. CDR1 and CDR2 (germline): SGHNT, YENEEA. V shed 3 bases and J 5 bases; nucleotides not matched to a gene: 5. The CDR3 is made up of 14 amino acids. The source of this sequence is a woman aged 40 to 50 in good health and CMV-seronegative. The chain has TRBV11-3 and TRBJ2-7; 9 positions match TRBD1. Specimen: PBMCs. The CDR3 loop reads CASSFRDREDEQYF. CDR3 in DNA: TGTGCCAGCAGCTTCCGGGACAGGGAGGACGAGCAGTACTTC.